This T cell receptor beta chain was sequenced in a study of blood T cell repertoires in COVID-19. Study in general: T cells, B-cell-depleted T cells, or PBMCs provided the cDNA or gDNA that served as material.

Profiled with immunoSEQ multiplex PCR; TCRdb holds only in-frame clones, not every one. In the table there are fewer than 350,000 clones, approximately 90% of which are singletons. The CDR3 contains 16 residues. Germline V gene sequence: CDR1 LNHDA, CDR2 SQIVND (reference sequence). With V trimmed by 5 bases and J by 5 bases, 12 bases remained unmatched. This clone was observed once. This chain joins TRBV19 and TRBJ2-5; 9 bases are a match to TRBD2. The source of this sequence is a woman in her forties with acute COVID-19. What was sequenced was PBMCs or T cells enriched from blood (not recorded which). The chain's CDR3 is CASSGPPGGRGETQYF. The CDR3 DNA reads TGTGCCAGTAGTGGACCCCCTGGCGGGAGGGGGGAGACCCAGTACTTC.